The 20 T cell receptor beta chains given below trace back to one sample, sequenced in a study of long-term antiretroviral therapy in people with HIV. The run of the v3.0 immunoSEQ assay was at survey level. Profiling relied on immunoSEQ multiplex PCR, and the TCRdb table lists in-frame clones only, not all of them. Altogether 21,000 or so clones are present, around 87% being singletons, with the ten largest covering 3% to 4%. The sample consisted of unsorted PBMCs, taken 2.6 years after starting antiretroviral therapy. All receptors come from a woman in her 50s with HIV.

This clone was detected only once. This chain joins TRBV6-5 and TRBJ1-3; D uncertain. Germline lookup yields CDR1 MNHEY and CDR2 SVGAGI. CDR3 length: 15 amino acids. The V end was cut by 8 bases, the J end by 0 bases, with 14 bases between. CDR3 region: CASGVTGSSGNTIYF. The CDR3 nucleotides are TGTGCCAGCGGAGTTACCGGGTCCTCTGGAAACACCATATATTTT.

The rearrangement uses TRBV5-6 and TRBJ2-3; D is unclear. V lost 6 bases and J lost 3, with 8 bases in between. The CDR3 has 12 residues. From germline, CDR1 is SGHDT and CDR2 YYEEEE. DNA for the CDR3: TGTGCCAGCAACCTTGGGACAGATACGCAGTATTTT. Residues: CASNLGTDTQYF.

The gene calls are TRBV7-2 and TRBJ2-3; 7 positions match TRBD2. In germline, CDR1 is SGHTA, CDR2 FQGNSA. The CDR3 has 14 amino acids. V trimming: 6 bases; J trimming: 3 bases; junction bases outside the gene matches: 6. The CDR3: CASRQTSSTDTQYF. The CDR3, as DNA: TGTGCCAGCAGACAGACTAGCTCGACAGATACGCAGTATTTT.

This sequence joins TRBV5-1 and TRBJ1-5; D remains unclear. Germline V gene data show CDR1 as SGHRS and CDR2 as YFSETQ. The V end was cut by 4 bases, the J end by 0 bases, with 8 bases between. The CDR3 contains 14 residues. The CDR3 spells CASSEGDSNQPQHF. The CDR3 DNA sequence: TGCGCCAGCAGCGAGGGAGATAGCAATCAGCCCCAGCATTTT.

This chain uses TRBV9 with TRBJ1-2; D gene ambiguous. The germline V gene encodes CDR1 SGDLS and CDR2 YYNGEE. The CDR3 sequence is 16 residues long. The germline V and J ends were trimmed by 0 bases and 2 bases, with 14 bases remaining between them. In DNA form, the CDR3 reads TGTGCCAGCAGCGTAGGGTGGGTTGGCGAAAACTATGGCTACACCTTC. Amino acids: CASSVGWVGENYGYTF.

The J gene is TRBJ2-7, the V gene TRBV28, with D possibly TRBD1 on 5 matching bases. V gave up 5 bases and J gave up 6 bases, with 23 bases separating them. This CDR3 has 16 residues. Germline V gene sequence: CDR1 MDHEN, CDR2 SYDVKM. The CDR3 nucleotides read TGTGCCAGCAGTGCAGCCCCCGCATCAGGGTATGTCGAGCAGTACTTC. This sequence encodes CASSAAPASGYVEQYF.

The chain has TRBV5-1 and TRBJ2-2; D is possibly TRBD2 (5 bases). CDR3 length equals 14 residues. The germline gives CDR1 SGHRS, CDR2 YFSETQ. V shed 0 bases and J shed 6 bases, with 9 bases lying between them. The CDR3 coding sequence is TGCGCCAGCAGCTTGGGGTCCGGGGCCGGGGAGCTGTTTTTT. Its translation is CASSLGSGAGELFF. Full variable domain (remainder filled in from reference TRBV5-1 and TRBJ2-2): KAGVTQTPRYLIKTRGQQVTLSCSPISGHRSVSWYQQTPGQGLQFLFEYFSETQRNKGNFPGRFSGRQFSNSRSEMNVSTLELGDSALYLCASSLGSGAGELFFGEGSRLTVL.

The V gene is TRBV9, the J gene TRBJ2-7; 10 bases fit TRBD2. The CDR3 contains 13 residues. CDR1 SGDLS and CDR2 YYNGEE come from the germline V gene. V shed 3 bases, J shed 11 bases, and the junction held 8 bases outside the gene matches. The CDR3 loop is CASSGPGLANKYF. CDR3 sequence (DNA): TGTGCCAGCAGCGGCCCGGGACTAGCGAATAAGTACTTC.

DNA of the CDR3: TGCGCCAGCAGCCAAACCATAATAGGTTCCGCCTACGAGCAGTACTTC. It specifies CASSQTIIGSAYEQYF. This chain joins TRBV4-1 and TRBJ2-7, with D unresolved. Germline V gene data show CDR1 as MGHRA and CDR2 as YSYEKL. The length of the CDR3 is 16 residues. V lost 2 bases to trimming and J lost 2 bases, with 16 bases between them.

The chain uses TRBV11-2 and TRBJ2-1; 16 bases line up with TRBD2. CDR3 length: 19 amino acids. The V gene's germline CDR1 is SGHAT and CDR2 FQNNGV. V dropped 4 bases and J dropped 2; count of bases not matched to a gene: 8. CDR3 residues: CASSSSGLAGGSTYNEQFF. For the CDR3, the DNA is TGTGCCAGCAGCTCCTCGGGACTAGCGGGAGGGAGTACCTACAATGAGCAGTTCTTC.

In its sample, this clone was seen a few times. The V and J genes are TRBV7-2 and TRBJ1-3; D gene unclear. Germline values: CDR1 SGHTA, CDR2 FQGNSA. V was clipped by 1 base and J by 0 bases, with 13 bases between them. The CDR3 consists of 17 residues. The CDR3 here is CASSLDPNSGSGNTIYF. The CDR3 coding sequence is TGTGCCAGCAGCTTAGACCCGAACAGCGGCTCTGGAAACACCATATATTTT.

Here the CDR3 reads CAAATDFQGTGELFF. The CDR3 DNA reads TGTGCCGCAGCGACGGACTTTCAGGGGACCGGGGAGCTGTTTTTT. The chain uses TRBV10-3 and TRBJ2-2; a possible D gene is TRBD1 (6 bases). Trimming left V 11 bases short and J 5 bases short, with 21 bases between. Germline CDR1 is ENHRY and CDR2 is SYGVKD. The CDR3 runs 15 residues.

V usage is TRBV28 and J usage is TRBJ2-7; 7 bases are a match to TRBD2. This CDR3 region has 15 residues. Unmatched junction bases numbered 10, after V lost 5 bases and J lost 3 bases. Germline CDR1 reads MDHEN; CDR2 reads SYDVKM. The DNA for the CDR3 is TGTGCCAGCAGTCTAGGGGTTCGGGAGGTCTACGAGCAGTACTTC. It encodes CASSLGVREVYEQYF.

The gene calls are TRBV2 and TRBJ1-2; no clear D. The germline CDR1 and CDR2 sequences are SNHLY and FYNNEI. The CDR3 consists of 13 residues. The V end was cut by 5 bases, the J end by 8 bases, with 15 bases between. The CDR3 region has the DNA TGTGCCAGCAGTCCCCGGACGGGAGAAGGCTACACCTTC. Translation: CASSPRTGEGYTF.

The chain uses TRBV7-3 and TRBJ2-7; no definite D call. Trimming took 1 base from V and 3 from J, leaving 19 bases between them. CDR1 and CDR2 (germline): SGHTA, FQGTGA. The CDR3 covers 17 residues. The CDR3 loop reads CASSLNKPGQVGYEQYF. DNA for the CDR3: TGTGCCAGCAGCTTAAATAAGCCGGGCCAGGTAGGCTACGAGCAGTACTTC. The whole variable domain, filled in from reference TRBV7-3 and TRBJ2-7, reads GAGVSQTPSNKVTEKGKYVELRCDPISGHTALYWYRQSLGQGPEFLIYFQGTGAADDSGLPNDRFFAVRPEGSVSTLKIQRTERGDSAVYLCASSLNKPGQVGYEQYFGPGTRLTVT.

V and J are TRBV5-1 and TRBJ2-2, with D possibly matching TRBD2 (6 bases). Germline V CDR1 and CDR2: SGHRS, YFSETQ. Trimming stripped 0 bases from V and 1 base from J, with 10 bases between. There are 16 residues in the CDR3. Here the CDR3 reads CASSLAGGENTGELFF. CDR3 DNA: TGCGCCAGCAGCTTGGCCGGGGGTGAGAACACCGGGGAGCTGTTTTTT.

The DNA for the CDR3 is TGCGCCAGCAGCCTAGGGGGTTCTGGAAACACCATATATTTT. Protein: CASSLGGSGNTIYF. V is TRBV4-3 and J is TRBJ1-3; the D gene is possibly TRBD1 (6 bases). The CDR3 has 14 amino acids. Germline V gene sequence: CDR1 LGHNA, CDR2 YSLEER. V was cut by 4 bases and J by 1 base, with 8 bases left in between.

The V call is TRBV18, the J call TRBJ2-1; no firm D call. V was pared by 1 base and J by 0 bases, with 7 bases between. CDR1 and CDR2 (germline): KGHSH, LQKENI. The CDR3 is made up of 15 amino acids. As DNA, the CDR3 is TGTGCCAGCTCACCACAGGGCTCCTCCTACAATGAGCAGTTCTTC. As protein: CASSPQGSSYNEQFF.

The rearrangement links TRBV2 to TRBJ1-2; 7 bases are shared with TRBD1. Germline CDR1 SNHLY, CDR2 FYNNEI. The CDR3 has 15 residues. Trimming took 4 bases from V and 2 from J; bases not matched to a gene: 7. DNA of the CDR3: TGTGCCAGCAGTGGTGAAGGGGGCGCGAACTATGGCTACACCTTC. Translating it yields CASSGEGGANYGYTF.

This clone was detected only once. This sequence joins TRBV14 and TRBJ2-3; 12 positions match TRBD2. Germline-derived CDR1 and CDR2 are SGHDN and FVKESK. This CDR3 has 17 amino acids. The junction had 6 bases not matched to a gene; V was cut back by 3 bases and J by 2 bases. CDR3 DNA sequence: TGTGCCAGCAGCCATCGACTAGCGGGGGCTTACACAGATACGCAGTATTTT. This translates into CASSHRLAGAYTDTQYF.